This T cell receptor (beta chain) was found in a study of T cell repertoires in ileal Crohn's disease. Profiled with immunoSEQ multiplex PCR; TCRdb holds only in-frame clones, not every one. The sample lists 15,000 to 20,000 clones; 65% to 80% were seen once. Study observations and caveats: Endoscopic recurrence occurred in every patient whose clonality exceeded 26.8%.

CDR1 is SGHRS and CDR2 is YFSETQ in the germline V gene. CDR3 length equals 15 residues. The V gene lost 4 bases and the J gene lost 0 bases, with 12 bases spanning the gap. This clone was observed once. Antigen: not known. Time point: neoterminal ileum biopsy at postoperative endoscopy, about 6 months after surgery. The V gene is TRBV5-1, the J gene TRBJ2-3, with D maybe TRBD2 (6 bases). Sequenced sample: ileal tissue. This clonotype was sampled from an adult with Crohn's disease. Here the CDR3 DNA reads TGCGCCAGCAGCCGAGGGACTCATAGCACAGATACGCAGTATTTT. Its protein product is CASSRGTHSTDTQYF.